This section outlines one T cell receptor (beta chain) sequence together with its context. Its target is not known. The sample originates from a study of radiation and T cells in renal cell carcinoma. Sample treatment: treatment-naive control, cytoreductive nephrectomy. Study-wide findings and caveats: Irradiated tumors had higher TCR clonality than control tumors.

Assay used: immunoSEQ multiplex PCR; TCRdb lists only in-frame clones, some missing. Altogether some 21,000 clones are present, approximately 54% being singletons, with the ten largest covering less than 25%. Germline V gene data show CDR1 as SGHRS and CDR2 as YFSETQ. The germline V and J ends were trimmed by 1 base and 3 bases, with 2 bases remaining between them. The CDR3 loop spans 11 amino acids. This chain links TRBV5-1 with TRBJ2-7; unclear D gene. This sequence originates from a human donor with renal cell carcinoma. The sample in question was tumor tissue, obtained from a patient whose treatment was nephrectomy without radiotherapy. CDR3 sequence reads: CASSLNYEQYF. The CDR3 DNA reads as TGCGCCAGCAGCTTGAACTACGAGCAGTACTTC.